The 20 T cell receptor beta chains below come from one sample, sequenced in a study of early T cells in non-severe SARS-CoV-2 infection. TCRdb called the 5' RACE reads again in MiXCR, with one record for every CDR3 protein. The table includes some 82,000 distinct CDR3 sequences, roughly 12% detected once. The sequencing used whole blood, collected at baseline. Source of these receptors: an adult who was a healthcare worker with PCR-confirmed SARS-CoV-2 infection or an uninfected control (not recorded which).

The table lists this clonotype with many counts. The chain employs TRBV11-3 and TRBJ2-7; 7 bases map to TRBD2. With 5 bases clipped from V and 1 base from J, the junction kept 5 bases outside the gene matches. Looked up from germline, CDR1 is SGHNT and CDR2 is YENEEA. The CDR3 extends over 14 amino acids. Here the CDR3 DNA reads TGTGCCAGCAGCCCCGGCGGGAGATCCTACGAGCAGTACTTC. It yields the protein CASSPGGRSYEQYF. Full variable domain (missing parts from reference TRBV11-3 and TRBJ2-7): EAGVVQSPRYKIIEKKQPVAFWCNPISGHNTLYWYLQNLGQGPELLIRYENEEAVDDSQLPKDRFSAERLKGVDSTLKIQPAELGDSAVYLCASSPGGRSYEQYFGPGTRLTVT.

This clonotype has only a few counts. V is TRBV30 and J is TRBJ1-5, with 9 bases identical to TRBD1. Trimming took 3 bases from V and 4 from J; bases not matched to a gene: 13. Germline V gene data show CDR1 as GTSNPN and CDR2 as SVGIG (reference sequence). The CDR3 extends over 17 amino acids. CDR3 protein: CAWSLRVSGTGNQPQHF. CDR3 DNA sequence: TGTGCCTGGAGCCTTCGCGTTTCCGGGACAGGGAATCAGCCCCAGCATTTT.

The DNA of the CDR3 is TGCAGTGCTAGAGGCCCCCCCCCGGATACGCAGTATTTT. Encoded protein: CSARGPPPDTQYF. V and J are TRBV20-1 and TRBJ2-3, with D unresolved. CDR1 is DFQATT, CDR2 SNEGSKA, per germline (reference sequence). The CDR3 extends over 13 amino acids. Trimming removed 1 base at V and 6 bases at J, with 11 bases between.

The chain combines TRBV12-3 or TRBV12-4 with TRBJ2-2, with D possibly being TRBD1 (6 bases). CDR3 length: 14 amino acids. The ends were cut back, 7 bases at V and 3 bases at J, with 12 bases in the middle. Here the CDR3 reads CASTLGGYTGELFF. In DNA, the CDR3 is TGTGCCAGCACCCTAGGGGGATACACCGGGGAGCTGTTTTTT.

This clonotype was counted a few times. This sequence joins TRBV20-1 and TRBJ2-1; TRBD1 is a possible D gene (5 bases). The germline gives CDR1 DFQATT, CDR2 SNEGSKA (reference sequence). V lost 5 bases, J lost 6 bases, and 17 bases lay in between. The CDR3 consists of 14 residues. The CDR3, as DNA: TGCAGTGCTCTGCCAACCCATAGGGGCAATGAGCAGTTCTTC. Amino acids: CSALPTHRGNEQFF.

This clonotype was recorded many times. The CDR3 nucleotides read TGTGCCACCAGCAGAGCGGGACAGGGTGCCAAAAACATTCAGTACTTC. It codes for CATSRAGQGAKNIQYF. The chain links TRBV15 to TRBJ2-4; 9 bases are shared with TRBD1. The CDR3 extends over 16 amino acids. The germline V gene encodes CDR1 LNHNV and CDR2 YYDKDF (reference sequence). The V gene end was trimmed by 1 base and the J gene end by 1 base; junction bases not matched to a gene: 2. The whole variable domain, filled in from reference TRBV15 and TRBJ2-4, reads DAMVIQNPRYQVTQFGKPVTLSCSQTLNHNVMYWYQQKSSQAPKLLFHYYDKDFNNEADTPDNFQSRRPNTSFCFLDIRSPGLGDTAMYLCATSRAGQGAKNIQYFGAGTRLSVL.

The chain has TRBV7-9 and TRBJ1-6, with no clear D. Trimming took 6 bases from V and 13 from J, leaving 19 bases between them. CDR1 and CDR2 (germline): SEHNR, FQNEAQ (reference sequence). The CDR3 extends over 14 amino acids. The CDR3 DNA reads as TGTGCCAGCAGTCCCACCTTCGACGGTTCGCCCCTCCACTTT. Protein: CASSPTFDGSPLHF.

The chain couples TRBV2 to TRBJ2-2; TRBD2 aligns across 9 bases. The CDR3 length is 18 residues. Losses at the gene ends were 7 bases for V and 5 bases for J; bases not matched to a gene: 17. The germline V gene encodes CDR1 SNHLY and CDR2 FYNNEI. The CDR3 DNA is TGTGCCAGCATCGTCGCGGGAGGGCCGGAATTTTGGACCGGGGAGCTGTTTTTT. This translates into CASIVAGGPEFWTGELFF.

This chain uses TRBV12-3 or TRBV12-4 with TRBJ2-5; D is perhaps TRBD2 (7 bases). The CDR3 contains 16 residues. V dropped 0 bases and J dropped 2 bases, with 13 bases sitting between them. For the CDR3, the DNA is TGTGCCAGCAGTTTAGCGGGGGGGCTGAGACAAGAGACCCAGTACTTC. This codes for CASSLAGGLRQETQYF.

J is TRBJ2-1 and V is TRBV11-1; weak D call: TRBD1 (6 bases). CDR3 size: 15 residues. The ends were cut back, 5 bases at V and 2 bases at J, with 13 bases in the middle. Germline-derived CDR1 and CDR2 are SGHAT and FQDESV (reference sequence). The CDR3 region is CASSVRQAPYNEQFF. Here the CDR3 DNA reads TGTGCCAGCAGCGTAAGACAGGCTCCCTACAATGAGCAGTTCTTC.

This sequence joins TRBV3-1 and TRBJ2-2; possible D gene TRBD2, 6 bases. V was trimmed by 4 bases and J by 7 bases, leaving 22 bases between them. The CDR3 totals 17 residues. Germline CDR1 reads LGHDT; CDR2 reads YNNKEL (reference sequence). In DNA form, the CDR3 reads TGTGCCAGCAGCCCGGCCCTGACTAGGTGGCCGCTCGGGGAGCTGTTTTTT. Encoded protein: CASSPALTRWPLGELFF. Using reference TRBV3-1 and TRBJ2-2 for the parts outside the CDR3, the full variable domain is DTAVSQTPKYLVTQMGNDKSIKCEQNLGHDTMYWYKQDSKKFLKIMFSYNNKELIINETVPNRFSPKSPDKAHLNLHINSLELGDSAVYFCASSPALTRWPLGELFFGEGSRLTVL.

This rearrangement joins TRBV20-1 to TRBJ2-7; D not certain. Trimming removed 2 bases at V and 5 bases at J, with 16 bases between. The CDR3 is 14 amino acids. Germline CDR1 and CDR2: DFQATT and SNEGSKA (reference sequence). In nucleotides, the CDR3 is TGCAGTGCTAGAAGTCCGGCAGCCTGGGACGAGCAGTACTTC. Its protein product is CSARSPAAWDEQYF.

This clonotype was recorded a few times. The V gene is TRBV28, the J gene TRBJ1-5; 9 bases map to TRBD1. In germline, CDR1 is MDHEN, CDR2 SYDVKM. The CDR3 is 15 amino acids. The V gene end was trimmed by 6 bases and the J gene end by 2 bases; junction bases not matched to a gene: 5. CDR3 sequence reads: CASSRDRERNQPQHF. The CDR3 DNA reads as TGTGCCAGCAGCCGGGACAGGGAACGCAATCAGCCCCAGCATTTT.

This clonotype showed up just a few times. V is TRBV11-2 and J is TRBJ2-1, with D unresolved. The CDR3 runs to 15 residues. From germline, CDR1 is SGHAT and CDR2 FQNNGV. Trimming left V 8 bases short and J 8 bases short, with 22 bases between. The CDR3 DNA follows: TGTGCCAGCTACTCTCGAGAGGTATCAGCCTATGAGCAGTTCTTC. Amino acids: CASYSREVSAYEQFF. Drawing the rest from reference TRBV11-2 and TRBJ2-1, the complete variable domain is EAGVAQSPRYKIIEKRQSVAFWCNPISGHATLYWYQQILGQGPKLLIQFQNNGVVDDSQLPKDRFSAERLKGVDSTLKIQPAKLEDSAVYLCASYSREVSAYEQFFGPGTRLTVL.

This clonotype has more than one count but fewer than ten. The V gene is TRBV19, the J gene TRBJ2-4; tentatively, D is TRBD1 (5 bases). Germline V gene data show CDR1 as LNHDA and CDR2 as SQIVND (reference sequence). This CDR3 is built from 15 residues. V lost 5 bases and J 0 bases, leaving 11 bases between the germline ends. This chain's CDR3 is CASSAPTVAKNIQYF. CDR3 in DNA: TGTGCCAGTAGTGCCCCGACAGTAGCCAAAAACATTCAGTACTTC.

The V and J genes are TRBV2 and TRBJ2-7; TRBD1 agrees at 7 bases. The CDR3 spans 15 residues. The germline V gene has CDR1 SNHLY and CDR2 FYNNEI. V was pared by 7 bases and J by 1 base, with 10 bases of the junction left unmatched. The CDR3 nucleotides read TGTGCCAGCAACCGACAGGGCGCCGGGTCCTACGAGCAGTACTTC. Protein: CASNRQGAGSYEQYF.

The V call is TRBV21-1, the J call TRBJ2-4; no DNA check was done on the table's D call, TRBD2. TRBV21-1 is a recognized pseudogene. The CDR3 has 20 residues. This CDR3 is CASSKLTSGRDKGAKNIQYF. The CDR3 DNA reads TGTGCCAGCAGCAAACTAACTAGCGGGAGAGATAAGGGGGCCAAAAACATTCAGTACTTC.

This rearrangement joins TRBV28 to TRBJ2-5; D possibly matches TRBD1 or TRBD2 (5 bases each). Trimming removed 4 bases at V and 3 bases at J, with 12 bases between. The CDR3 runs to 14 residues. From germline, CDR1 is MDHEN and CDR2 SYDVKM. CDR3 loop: CASSSRDGKETQYF. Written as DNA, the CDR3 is TGTGCCAGCAGTTCCCGGGACGGCAAAGAGACCCAGTACTTC. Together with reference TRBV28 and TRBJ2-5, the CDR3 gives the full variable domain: DVKVTQSSRYLVKRTGEKVFLECVQDMDHENMFWYRQDPGLGLRLIYFSYDVKMKEKGDIPEGYSVSREKKERFSLILESASTNQTSMYLCASSSRDGKETQYFGPGTRLLVL.

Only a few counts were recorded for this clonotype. CDR3 sequence: CASSLVAGLAGGQDEQFF. CDR3 coding DNA: TGTGCCAGCAGCCTGGTAGCCGGACTAGCGGGGGGGCAGGATGAGCAGTTCTTC. The chain recombines TRBV7-6 with TRBJ2-1, with TRBD2 matching 15 bases. V lost 5 bases, J lost 8 bases, and 13 bases stayed unmatched. The germline V gene encodes CDR1 SGHVS and CDR2 FNYEAQ. The CDR3 is 18 amino acids.

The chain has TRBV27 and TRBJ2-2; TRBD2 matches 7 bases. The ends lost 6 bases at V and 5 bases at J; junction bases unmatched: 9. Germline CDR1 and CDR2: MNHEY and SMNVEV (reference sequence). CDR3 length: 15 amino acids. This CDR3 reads CASRPQLGGTGELFF. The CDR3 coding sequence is TGTGCCAGCAGACCACAGCTCGGGGGGACCGGGGAGCTGTTTTTT.